This T cell receptor beta chain was identified during a study of T cells expressing NK-cell markers. TCRdb processed the 5' RACE reads again and assigns one entry to each CDR3 protein, with no DNA. The listing contains hundreds of thousands of distinct CDR3 sequences. Germline V gene sequence: CDR1 MGHRA, CDR2 YSYEKL. The CDR3 loop spans 15 amino acids. The chain has TRBV4-1 and TRBJ2-7; TCRdb picks TRBD1, but there is no DNA to check that call. This TCR derives from a man between 18 and 69 years old in good health. The sequenced material came from blood T cells: a sorted CD56 or NKG2C T cell subset, CD4+ or CD8+ T cells, or bulk PBMC T cells (not recorded which). The CDR3 here is CASSRLGQTTYEQYF.